This TCR beta chain was profiled in a study of PD-1 blockade in classical Hodgkin lymphoma (dated by TCRdb to the early 2020s). About the study as a whole: Nivolumab dosing was 3 mg/kg intravenously every 2 weeks, continuing until either disease progression or unacceptable toxicity. A peripheral blood immune signature of response to PD-1 blockade in classical Hodgkin lymphoma was defined using TCR beta sequencing and CyTOF. Study-wide conclusions, independent of this receptor: Baseline diversity similar to that of newly diagnosed patients was observed in trial patients achieving complete response, whereas significantly lower diversity was observed in partial responders and progressors. The study was limited to a single clinical trial cohort, and causes of repertoire differences, possibly disease activity or prior therapy, remained undefined. CD4+ but not CD8+ TCR diversity rose significantly by C4D1 (p=0.0027 vs p=0.16), most apparent in complete responders (p=0.02). Patients starting nivolumab less than 1 year after ASCT had lower diversity and were excluded from later analyses to avoid confounding by immune reconstitution. Newly diagnosed patients were reported to have lower baseline TCR diversity than healthy donors, and relapsed/refractory patients were reported to have lower baseline TCR diversity still.

The CDR3 spans 12 residues, from the cysteine through the phenylalanine. Of the read, only the CDR3 DNA is kept; its 36 bases are in frame from base 1. V and J lose 5 bases and 0 bases, and a span of 4 bases separates them. In the germline V gene (reference sequence), CDR1 corresponds to SEHNR and CDR2 to FQNEAQ. Comment on this clone: This clone's antigen is unknown. One base away there is no much larger clone; base qualities are not given.

The sample's time point label is to be understood as: cycle 4 day 1 (C4D1), after around six weeks of nivolumab. Relapse after autologous stem cell transplantation had occurred in all trial patients, and cohorts A, B and C were distinguished by prior brentuximab vedotin exposure. The trial cohort included 50 to 60 patients with relapsed/refractory classical Hodgkin lymphoma, and each patient had a best overall response of complete response, partial response or progressive disease. Trial patients were treated with single-agent nivolumab in the multi-cohort phase II CheckMate 205 trial. An independent review committee assessed best overall response using the 2007 International Working Group response criteria. Trial PBMCs were collected immediately before nivolumab initiation (C1D1) and during therapy at cycle 2 day 1 and cycle 4 day 1. Peripheral blood was collected in 8 mL Vacutainer Cell Preparation Tubes, from which PBMCs were isolated by centrifugation and then cryopreserved.

The Qiagen DNeasy kit was used to extract genomic DNA both from unsorted PBMCs and from the negatively selected CD4+ and CD8+ fractions. Amplification of TCR beta CDR3 regions was done by immunoSEQ multiplex PCR with primers that anneal to V and J segments. Amplification bias was minimized using a synthetic immune receptor repertoire, and residual bias was removed computationally after sequencing. As for the authors' bioinformatics: Custom Python scripts were used to quantify repertoire diversity as the Shannon entropy index. The unsorted, CD4+ and CD8+ repertoires were each analyzed separately, with the exception of combined analyses, where CD4+ and CD8+ sequences were merged in silico. Clonal expansion was defined as at least a 2-fold frequency increase after treatment relative to C1D1, with a pseudocount of 0.5 for undetected baseline clones. Singleton clones were defined as clones with 0 or 1 copy at C1D1, and non-singleton clones were defined as clones with 2 or more copies. Clones expanded in unsorted samples were labelled as CD4+, CD8+ or unknown by matching protein sequences in sorted samples from the same patient. Wilcoxon tests on paired samples were used to test changes in diversity from C1D1 to C4D1. TCRdb re-hosts the immuneACCESS table, in-frame sequences only. Its copies lack some clones; in the studies checked, an unresolved V gene accounts for under half of them, and the cause for the rest is not known. Clonal size and the V and J genes are those of that table, whereas D and trimming came from the DNA. The sample table contains some 96,000 clones; only one count was recorded for 85% to 95% of them. Clones ranked in the top ten supply under 2% of the sample.

This receptor was identified in a human donor with classical Hodgkin lymphoma. The sequencing here drew on peripheral blood mononuclear cells (PBMCs), taken before the fourth cycle of nivolumab. The receptor chain draws on TRBV7-9 and TRBJ1-1; no confident D gene assignment can be made. At the DNA level, the sequence is TGTGCCAGCAGCGGACTGAACACTGAAGCTTTCTTT. Translated, it gives CASSGLNTEAFF.